What follows are 9 T cell receptor beta chains derived from one specimen sequenced in a study of identical twins. One entry per CDR3 protein, called by TCRdb with MiXCR from the 5' RACE reads. The table includes about 570,000 distinct CDR3 sequences, more than 9% detected once. The sample was also linked to a second study, of yellow fever vaccine responses in identical twins.

Input material: PBMCs. These receptors originate from a woman younger than 35 in good health.

This clonotype was counted ten times or more. This CDR3 is CASSLRSSYNEQFF. The CDR3 DNA is TGTGCCAGCAGTTTACGGAGCAGCTACAATGAGCAGTTCTTC. This rearrangement joins TRBV27 to TRBJ2-1; D remains unclear. This CDR3 region has 14 residues. Deletions cut 2 bases from V and 3 bases from J, with 8 bases between. Germline V gene sequence: CDR1 MNHEY, CDR2 SMNVEV (reference sequence).

This clonotype has only a few counts. This sequence joins TRBV11-1 and TRBJ2-2; TRBD2 matches 13 bases. The CDR3 spans 18 residues. Germline V gene data show CDR1 as SGHAT and CDR2 as FQDESV (reference sequence). The V segment lost 5 bases and the J segment 2 bases; nucleotides outside the gene matches: 8. The CDR3 reads CASSGTGLAGLNTGELFF. The CDR3 DNA reads TGTGCCAGCAGCGGGACGGGACTAGCGGGATTAAACACCGGGGAGCTGTTTTTT.

This clonotype was counted ten times or more. This chain connects TRBV20-1 to TRBJ2-1, with 8 nucleotides matching TRBD1. Trimming took 1 base from V and 7 from J; bases not matched to a gene: 15. Germline loops: CDR1 DFQATT, CDR2 SNEGSKA (reference sequence). The CDR3 runs 17 residues. The CDR3 here is CSARGQGAHRSVNEQFF. CDR3 in DNA: TGCAGTGCTAGAGGGCAGGGGGCGCATCGTTCGGTGAATGAGCAGTTCTTC.

The V call is TRBV11-2, the J call TRBJ2-1; 10 bases agree with TRBD2. V dropped 5 bases and J dropped 2; count of bases not matched to a gene: 6. This CDR3 comprises 16 residues. Germline-derived CDR1 and CDR2 are SGHAT and FQNNGV. CDR3 in DNA: TGTGCCAGCAGCACGCCACTAGCGGGGACCTACAATGAGCAGTTCTTC. It translates to CASSTPLAGTYNEQFF.

This clonotype was counted only a few times. This chain links TRBV4-1 with TRBJ2-2; no clear D. CDR3 length: 14 residues. V dropped 0 bases and J dropped 13 bases, with 15 bases sitting between them. The germline V gene has CDR1 MGHRA and CDR2 YSYEKL. CDR3 nucleotides: TGCGCCAGCAGCCAAGATTTTGGCTCCTCCGGGCTGTTTTTT. Translated: CASSQDFGSSGLFF.

The rearrangement joins TRBV29-1 to TRBJ2-1; TRBD1 agrees at 8 bases. This CDR3 is 15 amino acids long. The J segment lost 10 bases and the V segment lost 3 bases, leaving 14 bases of the junction unmatched. Per germline, CDR1 SQVTM and CDR2 ANQGSEA. CDR3 sequence: CSVESQGDIWGEQFF. DNA for the CDR3: TGCAGCGTTGAGTCACAGGGGGACATCTGGGGGGAGCAGTTCTTC.

This clonotype was detected once. The chain combines TRBV5-3 with TRBJ2-1; D possibly matches TRBD1 or TRBD2 (5 bases each). TRBV5-3 is filed as an ORF, its function uncertain. This CDR3 has 13 amino acids. V lost 9 bases and J 13 bases, leaving 23 bases between the germline ends. The CDR3: CAMGPGTSGYQFF. The DNA for the CDR3 is TGTGCCATGGGCCCCGGGACCAGTGGGTATCAGTTCTTC.

This clonotype was seen more than once but under ten times. The rearrangement joins TRBV10-3 to TRBJ2-1, with 8 bases identical to TRBD2. V shed 7 bases, J shed 7 bases, and the junction held 9 bases outside the gene matches. The CDR3 consists of 14 residues. CDR1 and CDR2 from the germline V gene are ENHRY and SYGVKD. The CDR3 DNA reads TGTGCCATCACCCCCGGGACTAGTGTGAATGAGCAGTTCTTC. Protein sequence: CAITPGTSVNEQFF.

The genes are TRBV12-3 or TRBV12-4 and TRBJ2-3, with D perhaps TRBD2 (5 bases). The V end was cut by 5 bases, the J end by 4 bases, with 10 bases between. This CDR3 has 13 amino acids. CDR3 in amino acids: CASSPLAADTQYF. For the CDR3, the DNA is TGTGCCAGCAGTCCGCTAGCCGCAGATACGCAGTATTTT.